This T cell receptor (beta chain) stems from a study of T cell repertoires in cytomegalovirus infection. A single record per CDR3 protein comes from TCRdb applying MiXCR to the reads. Of hundreds of thousands of distinct CDR3 sequences in the sample, approximately 24% were seen once. This clonotype was found a few times. The specimen was CD8+ T cells from PBMCs. This receptor was identified in a human donor in good health (CMV status not recorded). Some clones in this sample may be carry-over from other donors' samples.

The CDR3: CASSALTESSYNEQFF. In nucleotides, the CDR3 is TGTGCCAGCAGTGCCCTGACAGAAAGCTCCTACAATGAGCAGTTCTTC. The chain carries TRBV6-4 and TRBJ2-1; tentatively, D is TRBD1 (5 bases). CDR1 and CDR2 (germline): MRHNA, SNTAGT. Trimming pared 4 bases from V and 0 bases from J, leaving 13 bases between. The CDR3 spans 16 residues.